This T cell receptor beta chain was profiled in a study of blood T cell repertoires in COVID-19. For the study at large: COVID-19 samples, acute and convalescent, were from the United States, Italy and Spain. Nucleic acid was either cDNA or gDNA, and it came from T cells, B-cell-depleted T cells, or PBMCs.

TCRdb's copy holds only in-frame clones and misses some; the assay was immunoSEQ multiplex PCR. The sample comprises a few hundred thousand clones, more than 75% of which are singletons, and 6.5% to 8.5% rests with the top ten. Trimming at V came to 6 bases and at J to 6 bases, leaving 2 bases not matched to a gene. CDR3 length: 13 residues. Those enrolled, adults aged 18 to 89 years, came from some 25 US areas. Clinical histories supplied by participants themselves formed the basis of cohort assignment. Sequencing was performed on PBMCs or T cells enriched from blood (not recorded which). This sequence was found in a woman between 40 and 50 years old with acute COVID-19. The chain links TRBV12-3 or TRBV12-4 to TRBJ1-6, with 7 bases fitting TRBD1. CDR3: CASRRQGNSPLHF. The CDR3 DNA sequence: TGTGCCAGCAGAAGACAGGGTAATTCACCCCTCCACTTT.